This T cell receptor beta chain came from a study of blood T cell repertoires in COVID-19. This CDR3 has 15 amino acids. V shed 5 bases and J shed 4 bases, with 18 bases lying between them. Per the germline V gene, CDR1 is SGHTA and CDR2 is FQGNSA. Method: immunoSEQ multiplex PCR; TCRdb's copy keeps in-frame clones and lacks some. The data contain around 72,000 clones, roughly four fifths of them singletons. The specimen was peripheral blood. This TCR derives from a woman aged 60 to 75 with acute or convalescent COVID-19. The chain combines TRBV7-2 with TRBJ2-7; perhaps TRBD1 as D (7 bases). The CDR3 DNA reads TGTGCCAGCAGCGCCGCAGGGGGGAATCAATACGAGCAGTACTTC. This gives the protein CASSAAGGNQYEQYF.